This TCR beta chain was obtained from a study of cytomegalovirus exposure and HLA in healthy donors. PCR amplification relied on 60 Vbeta primers (plus 13 Jbeta primers). Method: immunoSEQ multiplex PCR; TCRdb's copy keeps in-frame clones and lacks some. The repertoire includes approximately 140,000 clones, approximately 80% of them detected once, and about 3.8% sits in the top ten. Germline assignment: CDR1 SGHAT and CDR2 FQNNGV. The CDR3 loop spans 14 amino acids. V gave up 8 bases and J gave up 1 base, with 14 bases separating them. Study observations and caveats: A link between a missense DCLRE1C variant and TCR beta V- and J-gene trimming emerged from a later analysis.

In this sample, this clone turned up a few times. Its antigen is not identified. This chain joins TRBV11-2 and TRBJ1-1, with D perhaps TRBD1 (6 bases). The sequenced sample was PBMCs. The sequence was obtained from a man in his late teens or twenties in good health and CMV-seronegative. The CDR3 DNA sequence: TGTGCCAGCCAGCAGGGGCCATCGAACACTGAAGCTTTCTTT. This sequence encodes CASQQGPSNTEAFF.